The 21 T cell receptor beta chains given below trace back to one sample, sequenced in a study of cytomegalovirus exposure and HLA in healthy donors. The PCR used 60 Vbeta and 13 Jbeta primers. This table comes from immunoSEQ multiplex PCR, and its TCRdb copy is limited to in-frame clones, with some not included. Altogether 110,000 to 150,000 clones are present, roughly 79% being singletons, with the ten largest covering approximately 1%. Sample: PBMCs. Every receptor here comes from a man between 18 and 35 years old in good health and CMV-seronegative.

The CDR3: CASSPGTNFYGYTF. DNA for the CDR3: TGTGCCAGCAGTCCCGGGACAAATTTCTATGGCTACACCTTC. The rearrangement links TRBV6-5 to TRBJ1-2; a weak D match, TRBD1 (6 bases). Germline values: CDR1 MNHEY, CDR2 SVGAGI. The CDR3 runs to 14 residues. V lost 5 bases to trimming and J lost 4 bases, with 14 bases between them.

The rearrangement joins TRBV6-6 to TRBJ1-5; no firm D call. This CDR3 is built from 16 residues. V shed 2 bases and J shed 1 base, with 12 bases lying between them. Germline V gene data show CDR1 as MNHNY and CDR2 as SVGAGI (reference sequence). Here the CDR3 reads CASSYAGVGSNQPQHF. CDR3 in DNA: TGTGCCAGCAGTTACGCGGGAGTTGGGAGCAATCAGCCCCAGCATTTT.

This chain joins TRBV6-1 and TRBJ2-2; D gene uncertain. The germline V gene encodes CDR1 MNHNS and CDR2 SASEGT. V dropped 3 bases and J dropped 1 base, with 3 bases sitting between them. This CDR3 contains 13 residues. CDR3 protein: CASSDRNTGELFF. As DNA, the CDR3 is TGTGCCAGCAGTGACAGGAACACCGGGGAGCTGTTTTTT.

The chain recombines TRBV30 with TRBJ1-3, with D unclear. CDR3 length: 17 amino acids. V was shortened by 8 bases and J by 0 bases, with 23 bases between the two germline ends. Germline CDR1 is GTSNPN and CDR2 is SVGIG (reference sequence). CDR3 coding DNA: TGTGCCGGACTGCTAAAACCTGGTCGGAACTCTGGAAACACCATATATTTT. Protein: CAGLLKPGRNSGNTIYF.

V usage is TRBV5-1 and J usage is TRBJ2-5; 9 bases are a match to TRBD1. J was trimmed by 7 bases and V by 4 bases; bases with no gene match: 11. Germline V CDR1 and CDR2: SGHRS, YFSETQ. The CDR3 totals 15 residues. DNA of the CDR3: TGCGCCAGCAGCAATGGACAGGGGATGGTCAGGACCCAGTACTTC. Translating gives CASSNGQGMVRTQYF.

This clone was found a few times. The V and J genes are TRBV2 and TRBJ1-5; no definite D call. V gave up 3 bases and J gave up 9 bases, with 9 bases separating them. Germline V gene sequence: CDR1 SNHLY, CDR2 FYNNEI. The CDR3 consists of 12 residues. The CDR3 here is CASSDGGWPQHF. The DNA for the CDR3 is TGTGCCAGCAGTGACGGTGGTTGGCCCCAGCATTTT.

V is TRBV18 and J is TRBJ1-2; 9 positions match TRBD1. The V and J ends lost 7 bases and 5 bases, in that order; junction bases with no gene match: 5. The CDR3 is 13 residues long. The germline CDR1 and CDR2 sequences are KGHSH and LQKENI. This CDR3 is CASFPGTGYGYTF. The CDR3, as DNA: TGTGCCAGCTTCCCCGGGACAGGGTATGGCTACACCTTC.

CDR3 nucleotide sequence: TGCGCCAGCAGCCCGTACGGGGACAGGGACAGTCAGCAGTACTTC. It codes for CASSPYGDRDSQQYF. This chain joins TRBV4-3 and TRBJ2-7; 9 bases fit TRBD1. Germline CDR1 reads LGHNA; CDR2 reads YSLEER. The CDR3 has 15 amino acids. V was pared by 4 bases and J by 8 bases, with 12 bases of the junction left unmatched.

The chain combines TRBV4-3 with TRBJ2-1; D is unclear. The germline CDR1 and CDR2 sequences are LGHNA and YSLEER. This CDR3 spans 12 amino acids. With 3 bases removed from V and 10 bases from J, the gap between germline ends came to 10 bases. The CDR3 loop is CASSHEVGEQFF. CDR3 nucleotides: TGCGCCAGCAGCCACGAGGTCGGGGAGCAGTTCTTC.

This chain links TRBV11-3 with TRBJ2-2; D might be TRBD1 (5 bases). There are 13 residues in the CDR3. Trimming stripped 9 bases from V and 5 bases from J, with 13 bases between. CDR1 is SGHNT, CDR2 YENEEA, per germline. The CDR3 here is CASQGPRTGELFF. The CDR3 DNA sequence: TGTGCCAGTCAGGGCCCCCGAACCGGGGAGCTGTTTTTT.

This clone was detected once. The V and J genes are TRBV7-6 and TRBJ1-2; TRBD1 is a possible D gene (5 bases). This CDR3 comprises 12 residues. The germline V and J ends were trimmed by 5 bases and 8 bases, with 12 bases remaining between them. The germline gives CDR1 SGHVS, CDR2 FNYEAQ. The CDR3 protein is CASSPWGEGYTF. Written as DNA, the CDR3 is TGTGCCAGCAGCCCCTGGGGGGAGGGCTACACCTTC.

The chain links TRBV6-5 to TRBJ1-2; D may be TRBD1 (5 bases). Germline loops: CDR1 MNHEY, CDR2 SVGAGI. The CDR3 contains 15 residues. V was cut by 5 bases and J by 4 bases, with 17 bases left in between. CDR3 sequence: CASSPEPQGGYGYTF. The CDR3, as DNA: TGTGCCAGCAGTCCCGAGCCCCAGGGCGGCTATGGCTACACCTTC.

This chain joins TRBV30 and TRBJ1-2; D remains unclear. Germline V gene sequence: CDR1 GTSNPN, CDR2 SVGIG (reference sequence). V was trimmed by 0 bases and J by 6 bases, leaving 14 bases between them. The CDR3 sequence is 14 residues long. The CDR3 DNA sequence: TGTGCCTGGAGTGTAGGTCTGGCAGGTAATGGCTACACCTTC. Amino acids: CAWSVGLAGNGYTF.

The chain couples TRBV29-1 to TRBJ2-2; D possibly corresponds to TRBD1 (7 bases). The CDR3 loop spans 14 amino acids. Germline V lookup: CDR1 SQVTM, CDR2 ANQGSEA. Trimming cost V 7 bases and J 0 bases, with 12 bases left between them. In DNA form, the CDR3 reads TGCAGCGGGGGGGACAGACCGAACACCGGGGAGCTGTTTTTT. It yields the protein CSGGDRPNTGELFF.

This clone showed up just once. The chain couples TRBV5-4 to TRBJ2-2; TRBD1 might be the D (6 bases). The V gene's germline CDR1 is SGHNT and CDR2 YYREEE (reference sequence). The CDR3 consists of 16 residues. Trimming removed 3 bases from V and 5 bases from J, with 17 bases in between. For the CDR3, the DNA is TGTGCCAGCAGCTCCCCAACAGGGTCGAGTACCGGGGAGCTGTTTTTT. It codes for CASSSPTGSSTGELFF.

This chain connects TRBV18 to TRBJ2-1; 7 nucleotides line up with TRBD2. The CDR3 totals 13 residues. V shed 3 bases and J 7 bases; nucleotides not matched to a gene: 3. Per the germline V gene, CDR1 is KGHSH and CDR2 is LQKENI. The CDR3 protein is CASSPVRENEQFF. The CDR3 bases are TGTGCCAGCTCACCCGTGCGGGAGAATGAGCAGTTCTTC.

The chain links TRBV12-5 to TRBJ1-6, with D maybe TRBD1 (6 bases). CDR1 is LGHNT, CDR2 FRNRAP, per germline. The CDR3 length is 15 residues. Trimming pared 1 base from V and 5 bases from J, leaving 9 bases between. CDR3 nucleotides: TGTGCTAGTGGTTTGGGACAGGCCAATAATTCACCCCTCCACTTT. It translates to CASGLGQANNSPLHF.

This clone was recorded only once. The chain employs TRBV30 and TRBJ2-2; 7 bases align to TRBD1. Germline CDR1 reads GTSNPN; CDR2 reads SVGIG (reference sequence). The CDR3 is 16 residues long. The junction had 8 bases not matched to a gene; V was cut back by 2 bases and J by 2 bases. The CDR3 sequence is CAWSRRGGINTGELFF. For the CDR3, the DNA is TGTGCCTGGAGTCGTAGAGGGGGCATCAACACCGGGGAGCTGTTTTTT.

The V and J genes are TRBV9 and TRBJ2-3; TRBD1 matches at 9 bases. Trimming at V came to 3 bases and at J to 4 bases, leaving 12 bases not matched to a gene. Germline V gives CDR1 SGDLS, CDR2 YYNGEE. This CDR3 has 17 amino acids. The CDR3 reads CASSDNRQGVEADTQYF. CDR3 in DNA: TGTGCCAGCAGCGACAACAGACAGGGGGTCGAGGCAGATACGCAGTATTTT. Filled out from reference TRBV9 and TRBJ2-3, the complete variable domain reads DSGVTQTPKHLITATGQRVTLRCSPRSGDLSVYWYQQSLDQGLQFLIQYYNGEERAKGNILERFSAQQFPDLHSELNLSSLELGDSALYFCASSDNRQGVEADTQYFGPGTRLTVL.

The gene calls are TRBV7-2 and TRBJ2-1; 7 positions match TRBD1. J lost 2 bases, V lost 0 bases, and 1 base had no gene match. The CDR3 covers 15 residues. Germline V gene lookup returns CDR1 SGHTA and CDR2 FQGNSA. The CDR3 sequence is CASSLAGQAYNEQFF. For the CDR3, the DNA is TGTGCCAGCAGCTTAGCTGGACAGGCCTACAATGAGCAGTTCTTC.

This clone has just a few counts. The chain carries TRBV10-2 and TRBJ2-1, with TRBD2 identical over 7 bases. The CDR3 consists of 18 residues. With V trimmed by 4 bases and J by 0 bases, 12 bases remained unmatched. Germline V gene data show CDR1 as WSHSY and CDR2 as SAAADI. The CDR3 here is CASSALSGRGSSYNEQFF. The CDR3 region has the DNA TGCGCCAGCAGTGCCCTATCTGGACGCGGGAGCTCCTACAATGAGCAGTTCTTC.